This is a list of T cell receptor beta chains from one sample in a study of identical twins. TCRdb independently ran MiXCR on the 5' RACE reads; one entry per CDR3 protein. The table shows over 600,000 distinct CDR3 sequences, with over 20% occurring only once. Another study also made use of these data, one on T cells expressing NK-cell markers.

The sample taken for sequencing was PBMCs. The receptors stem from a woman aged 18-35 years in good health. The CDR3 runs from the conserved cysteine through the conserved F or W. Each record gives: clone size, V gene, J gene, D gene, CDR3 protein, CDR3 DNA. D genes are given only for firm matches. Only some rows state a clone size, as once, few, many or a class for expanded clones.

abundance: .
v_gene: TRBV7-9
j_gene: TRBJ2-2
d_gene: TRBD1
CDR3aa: CASSRDRPTGTGELFF
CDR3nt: TGTGCCAGCAGCCGGGACAGGCCTACGGGAACCGGGGAGCTGTTTTTT

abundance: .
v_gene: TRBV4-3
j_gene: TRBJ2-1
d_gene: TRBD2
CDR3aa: CASSQGIQRGYNEQFF
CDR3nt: TGCGCCAGCAGCCAAGGGATCCAGCGGGGATACAATGAGCAGTTCTTC

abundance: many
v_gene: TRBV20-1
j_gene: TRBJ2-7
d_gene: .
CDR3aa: CSAPGLNSYEQYF
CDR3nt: TGCAGTGCCCCAGGCCTAAACTCCTACGAGCAGTACTTC

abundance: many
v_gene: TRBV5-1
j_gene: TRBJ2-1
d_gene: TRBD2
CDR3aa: CASSLVSGSGNEQFF
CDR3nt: TGCGCCAGCAGCTTGGTCAGCGGGAGTGGCAATGAGCAGTTCTTC

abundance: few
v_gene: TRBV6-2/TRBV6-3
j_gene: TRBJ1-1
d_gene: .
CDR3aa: CASSYEPGAKAFF
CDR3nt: TGTGCCAGCAGTTACGAGCCCGGGGCGAAAGCTTTCTTT

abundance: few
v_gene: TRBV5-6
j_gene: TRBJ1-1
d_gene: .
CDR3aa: CASSFGWANGHTEAFF
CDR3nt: TGTGCCAGCAGCTTTGGATGGGCAAACGGGCACACTGAAGCTTTCTTT

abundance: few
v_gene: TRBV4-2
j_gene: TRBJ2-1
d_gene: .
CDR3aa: CASSQVWVGSRDNEQFF
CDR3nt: TGTGCCAGCAGCCAAGTTTGGGTCGGGTCTAGAGACAATGAGCAGTTCTTC

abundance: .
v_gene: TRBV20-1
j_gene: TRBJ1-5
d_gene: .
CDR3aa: CSALQGDSNQPQHF
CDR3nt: TGCAGTGCCCTTCAAGGGGATAGCAATCAGCCCCAGCATTTT

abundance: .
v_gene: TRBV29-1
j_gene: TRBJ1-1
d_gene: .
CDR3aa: CSVEGSGVNTEAFF
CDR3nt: TGCAGCGTTGAAGGGTCAGGGGTGAACACTGAAGCTTTCTTT

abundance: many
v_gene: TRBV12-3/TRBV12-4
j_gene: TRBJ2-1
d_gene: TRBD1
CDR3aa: CASRWTGANNEQFF
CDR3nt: TGTGCCAGCCGATGGACAGGGGCTAACAATGAGCAGTTCTTC

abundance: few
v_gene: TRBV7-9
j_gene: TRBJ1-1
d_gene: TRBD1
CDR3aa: CASSLGQGGIGFF
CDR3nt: TGTGCCAGCAGCTTAGGACAAGGGGGCATTGGTTTCTTT

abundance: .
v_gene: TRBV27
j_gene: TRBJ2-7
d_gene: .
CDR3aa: CASSLTQTVYEQYF
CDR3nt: TGTGCCAGCAGTCTCACCCAGACAGTCTACGAGCAGTACTTC

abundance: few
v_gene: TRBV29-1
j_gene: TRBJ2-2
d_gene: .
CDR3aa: CSVRVAGELFF
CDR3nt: TGCAGCGTTCGTGTTGCCGGGGAGCTGTTTTTT

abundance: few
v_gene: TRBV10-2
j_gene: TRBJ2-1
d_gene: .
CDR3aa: CASTRTDYNEQFF
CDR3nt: TGCGCCAGCACTCGGACAGACTACAATGAGCAGTTCTTC

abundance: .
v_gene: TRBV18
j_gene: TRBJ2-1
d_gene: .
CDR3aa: CASSPSTRGFLSNEQFF
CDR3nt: TGTGCCAGCTCTCCCTCGACCCGGGGCTTTCTGAGCAATGAGCAGTTCTTC

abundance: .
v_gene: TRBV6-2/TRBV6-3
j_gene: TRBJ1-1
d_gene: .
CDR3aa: CASSFNRVGEAFF
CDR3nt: TGTGCCAGCAGTTTCAACAGGGTGGGAGAAGCTTTCTTT

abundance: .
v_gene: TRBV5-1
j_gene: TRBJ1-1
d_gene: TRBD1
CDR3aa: CASSAIPGQETTEAFF
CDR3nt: TGCGCCAGCAGCGCAATCCCGGGACAGGAGACCACTGAAGCTTTCTTT

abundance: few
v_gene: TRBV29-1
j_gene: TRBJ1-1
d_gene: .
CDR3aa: CSVVGQMNTEAFF
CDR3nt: TGCAGCGTTGTGGGGCAGATGAACACTGAAGCTTTCTTT

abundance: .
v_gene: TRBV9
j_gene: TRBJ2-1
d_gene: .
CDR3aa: CASGGASPSYNEQFF
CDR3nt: TGTGCCAGTGGCGGGGCTAGCCCATCCTACAATGAGCAGTTCTTC

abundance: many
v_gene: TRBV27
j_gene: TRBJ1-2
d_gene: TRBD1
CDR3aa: CASSLGRGLGYTF
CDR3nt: TGTGCCAGCAGTTTAGGCAGGGGGCTTGGCTACACCTTC

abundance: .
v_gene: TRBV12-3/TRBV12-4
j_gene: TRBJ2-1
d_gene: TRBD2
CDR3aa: CASSSLADYNEQFF
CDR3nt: TGTGCCAGCAGTTCCCTAGCGGACTACAATGAGCAGTTCTTC

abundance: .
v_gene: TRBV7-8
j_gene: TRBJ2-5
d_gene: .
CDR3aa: CASSPNVGVSETQYF
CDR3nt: TGTGCCAGCAGCCCTAATGTCGGGGTATCGGAGACCCAGTACTTC

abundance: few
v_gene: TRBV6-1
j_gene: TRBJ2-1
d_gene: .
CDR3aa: CASNRLVYNEQFF
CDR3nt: TGTGCCAGCAACAGACTAGTATACAATGAGCAGTTCTTC

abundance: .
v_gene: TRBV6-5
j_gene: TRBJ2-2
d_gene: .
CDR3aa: CASSYGAGTGELFF
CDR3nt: TGTGCCAGCAGTTACGGGGCAGGGACCGGGGAGCTGTTTTTT

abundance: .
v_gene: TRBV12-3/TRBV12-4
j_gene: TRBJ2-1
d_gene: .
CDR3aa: CAGAASSYNEQFF
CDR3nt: TGTGCCGGGGCGGCCAGCTCCTACAATGAGCAGTTCTTC

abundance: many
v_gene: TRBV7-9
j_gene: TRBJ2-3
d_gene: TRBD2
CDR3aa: CASSLIPGLATDTQYF
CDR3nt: TGTGCCAGCAGCTTAATACCGGGACTAGCCACAGATACGCAGTATTTT

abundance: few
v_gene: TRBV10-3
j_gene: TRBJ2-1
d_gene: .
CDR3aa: CAISESWQGSNEQFF
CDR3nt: TGTGCCATCAGTGAGTCGTGGCAGGGGTCCAATGAGCAGTTCTTC

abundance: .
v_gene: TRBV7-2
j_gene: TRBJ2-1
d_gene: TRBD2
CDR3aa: CASSGTGTSPNEQFF
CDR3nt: TGTGCCAGCAGCGGTACCGGGACTAGCCCTAATGAGCAGTTCTTC

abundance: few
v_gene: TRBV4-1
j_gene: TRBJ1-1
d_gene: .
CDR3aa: CASSPRTESTFANTEAFF
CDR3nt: TGCGCCAGCAGCCCGAGGACCGAGTCCACTTTCGCGAACACTGAAGCTTTCTTT

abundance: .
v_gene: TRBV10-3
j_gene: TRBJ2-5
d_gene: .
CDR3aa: CAISSAGQETQYF
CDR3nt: TGTGCCATCAGTTCGGCCGGCCAAGAGACCCAGTACTTC

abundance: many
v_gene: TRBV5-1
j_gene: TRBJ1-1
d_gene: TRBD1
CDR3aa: CASSLAGTANTEAFF
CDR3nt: TGCGCCAGCAGCTTGGCCGGGACAGCAAACACTGAAGCTTTCTTT

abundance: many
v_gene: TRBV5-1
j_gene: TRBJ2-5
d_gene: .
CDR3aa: CASSEDSNETQYF
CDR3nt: TGCGCCAGCAGCGAAGACAGTAACGAGACCCAGTACTTC

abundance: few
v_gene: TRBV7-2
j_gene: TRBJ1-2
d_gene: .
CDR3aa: CASSIRAHYGYTF
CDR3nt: TGTGCCAGCAGTATCAGGGCCCACTATGGCTACACCTTC

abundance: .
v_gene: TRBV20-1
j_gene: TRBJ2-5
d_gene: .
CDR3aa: CSARDHAETQYF
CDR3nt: TGCAGTGCTAGAGATCACGCGGAGACCCAGTACTTC

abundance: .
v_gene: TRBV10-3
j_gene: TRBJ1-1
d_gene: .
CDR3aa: CAISESVGEDTEAFF
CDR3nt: TGTGCCATCAGTGAATCAGTGGGAGAGGATACTGAAGCTTTCTTT

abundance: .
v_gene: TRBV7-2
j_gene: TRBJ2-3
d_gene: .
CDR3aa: CASSPEGRDTQYF
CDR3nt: TGTGCCAGCAGCCCAGAGGGACGGGATACGCAGTATTTT

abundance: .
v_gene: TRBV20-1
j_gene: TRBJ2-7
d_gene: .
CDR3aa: CSAPTGTSYEQYF
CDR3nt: TGCAGTGCTCCGACAGGTACTTCCTACGAGCAGTACTTC

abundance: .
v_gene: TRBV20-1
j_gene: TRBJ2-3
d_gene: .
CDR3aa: CRAWRGRGTQYF
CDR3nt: TGCAGAGCCTGGAGAGGGAGAGGTACGCAGTATTTT

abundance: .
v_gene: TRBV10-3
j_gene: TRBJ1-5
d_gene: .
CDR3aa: CAPRGRGSNQPQHF
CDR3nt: TGTGCCCCTCGGGGCAGGGGTAGCAATCAGCCCCAGCATTTT

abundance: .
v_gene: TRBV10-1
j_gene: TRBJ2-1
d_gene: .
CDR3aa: CASSELSNEQFF
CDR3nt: TGCGCCAGCAGTGAGTTGTCCAATGAGCAGTTCTTC

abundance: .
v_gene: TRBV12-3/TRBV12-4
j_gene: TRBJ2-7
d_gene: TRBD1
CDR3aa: CASSPTGTGSYEQYF
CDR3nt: TGTGCCAGCAGCCCCACCGGGACAGGCTCCTACGAGCAGTACTTC

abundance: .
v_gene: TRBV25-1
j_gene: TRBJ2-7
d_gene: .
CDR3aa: CASSEWSAGEQYF
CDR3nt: TGTGCCAGCAGTGAATGGAGCGCGGGCGAGCAGTACTTC

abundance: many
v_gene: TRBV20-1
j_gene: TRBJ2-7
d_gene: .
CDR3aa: CSARVAGTYEQYF
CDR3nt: TGCAGTGCCCGTGTTGCGGGTACTTACGAGCAGTACTTC

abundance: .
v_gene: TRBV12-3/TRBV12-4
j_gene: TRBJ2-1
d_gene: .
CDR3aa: CASSSDPNEQFF
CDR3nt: TGTGCCAGCAGTTCCGACCCCAATGAGCAGTTCTTC

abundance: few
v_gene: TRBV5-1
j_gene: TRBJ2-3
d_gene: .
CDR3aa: CASSTILTASTDTQYF
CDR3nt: TGCGCCAGCAGCACTATTCTCACAGCTAGCACAGATACGCAGTATTTT

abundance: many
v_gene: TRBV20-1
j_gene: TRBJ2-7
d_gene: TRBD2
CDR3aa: CSAKTSGSFEQYF
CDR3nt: TGCAGTGCTAAGACTAGCGGGAGTTTCGAGCAGTACTTC

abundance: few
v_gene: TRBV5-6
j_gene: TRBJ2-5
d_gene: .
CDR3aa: CASSGDGKETQYF
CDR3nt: TGTGCCAGCAGCGGGGACGGCAAAGAGACCCAGTACTTC

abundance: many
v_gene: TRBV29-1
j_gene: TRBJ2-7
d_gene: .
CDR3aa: CSVVARGGYEQYF
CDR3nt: TGCAGCGTTGTAGCCAGGGGGGGATACGAGCAGTACTTC

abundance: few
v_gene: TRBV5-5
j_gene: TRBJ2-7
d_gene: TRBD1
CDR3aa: CASRITGGALHEQYF
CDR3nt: TGTGCCAGCAGAATCACAGGGGGCGCTTTACACGAGCAGTACTTC

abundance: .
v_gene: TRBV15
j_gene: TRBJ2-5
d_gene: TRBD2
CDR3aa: CATSRRLAGGGETQYF
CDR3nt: TGTGCCACCAGCAGGAGGCTAGCGGGAGGCGGAGAGACCCAGTACTTC

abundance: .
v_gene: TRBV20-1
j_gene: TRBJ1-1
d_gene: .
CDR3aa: CSASVQGNTEAFF
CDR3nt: TGCAGTGCTAGTGTTCAGGGTAACACTGAAGCTTTCTTT

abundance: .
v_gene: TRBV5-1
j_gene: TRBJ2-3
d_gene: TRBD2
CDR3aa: CASSLKAGAPGDTQYF
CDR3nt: TGCGCCAGCAGCTTAAAAGCGGGAGCCCCAGGGGATACGCAGTATTTT

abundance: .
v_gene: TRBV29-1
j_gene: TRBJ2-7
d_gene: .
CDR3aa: CSVVGQSYEQYF
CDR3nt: TGCAGCGTTGTCGGACAGAGCTACGAGCAGTACTTC

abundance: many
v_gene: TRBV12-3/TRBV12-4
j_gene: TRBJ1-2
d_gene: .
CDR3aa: CASSSYDRYGYTF
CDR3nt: TGTGCCAGCAGTTCCTATGACCGATATGGCTACACCTTC

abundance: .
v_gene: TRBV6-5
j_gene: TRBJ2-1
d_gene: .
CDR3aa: CASSYSGTRNNEQFF
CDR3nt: TGTGCCAGCAGTTACTCCGGGACCCGAAACAATGAGCAGTTCTTC

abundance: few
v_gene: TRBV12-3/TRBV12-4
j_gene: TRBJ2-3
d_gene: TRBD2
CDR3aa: CASSPTSGDGDTQYF
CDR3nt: TGTGCCAGCAGCCCTACTAGCGGGGACGGAGATACGCAGTATTTT

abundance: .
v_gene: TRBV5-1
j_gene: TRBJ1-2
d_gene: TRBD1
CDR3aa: CASSTGQPAIGYTF
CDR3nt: TGCGCCAGCAGCACGGGACAGCCGGCTATTGGCTACACCTTC

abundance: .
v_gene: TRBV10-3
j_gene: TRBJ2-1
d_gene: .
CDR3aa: CAISEDSSYNEQFF
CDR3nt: TGTGCCATCAGTGAGGACAGCTCCTACAATGAGCAGTTCTTC

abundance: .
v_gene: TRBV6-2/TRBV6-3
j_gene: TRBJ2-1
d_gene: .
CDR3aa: CASSYYTGTAVNEQFF
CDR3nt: TGTGCCAGCAGTTACTACACCGGGACGGCGGTAAATGAGCAGTTCTTC

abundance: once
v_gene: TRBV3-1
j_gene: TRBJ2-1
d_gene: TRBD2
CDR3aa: CASSPLLAGHSSYNEQFF
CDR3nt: TGTGCCAGCAGTCCTCTCTTAGCGGGGCATAGCTCCTACAATGAGCAGTTCTTC